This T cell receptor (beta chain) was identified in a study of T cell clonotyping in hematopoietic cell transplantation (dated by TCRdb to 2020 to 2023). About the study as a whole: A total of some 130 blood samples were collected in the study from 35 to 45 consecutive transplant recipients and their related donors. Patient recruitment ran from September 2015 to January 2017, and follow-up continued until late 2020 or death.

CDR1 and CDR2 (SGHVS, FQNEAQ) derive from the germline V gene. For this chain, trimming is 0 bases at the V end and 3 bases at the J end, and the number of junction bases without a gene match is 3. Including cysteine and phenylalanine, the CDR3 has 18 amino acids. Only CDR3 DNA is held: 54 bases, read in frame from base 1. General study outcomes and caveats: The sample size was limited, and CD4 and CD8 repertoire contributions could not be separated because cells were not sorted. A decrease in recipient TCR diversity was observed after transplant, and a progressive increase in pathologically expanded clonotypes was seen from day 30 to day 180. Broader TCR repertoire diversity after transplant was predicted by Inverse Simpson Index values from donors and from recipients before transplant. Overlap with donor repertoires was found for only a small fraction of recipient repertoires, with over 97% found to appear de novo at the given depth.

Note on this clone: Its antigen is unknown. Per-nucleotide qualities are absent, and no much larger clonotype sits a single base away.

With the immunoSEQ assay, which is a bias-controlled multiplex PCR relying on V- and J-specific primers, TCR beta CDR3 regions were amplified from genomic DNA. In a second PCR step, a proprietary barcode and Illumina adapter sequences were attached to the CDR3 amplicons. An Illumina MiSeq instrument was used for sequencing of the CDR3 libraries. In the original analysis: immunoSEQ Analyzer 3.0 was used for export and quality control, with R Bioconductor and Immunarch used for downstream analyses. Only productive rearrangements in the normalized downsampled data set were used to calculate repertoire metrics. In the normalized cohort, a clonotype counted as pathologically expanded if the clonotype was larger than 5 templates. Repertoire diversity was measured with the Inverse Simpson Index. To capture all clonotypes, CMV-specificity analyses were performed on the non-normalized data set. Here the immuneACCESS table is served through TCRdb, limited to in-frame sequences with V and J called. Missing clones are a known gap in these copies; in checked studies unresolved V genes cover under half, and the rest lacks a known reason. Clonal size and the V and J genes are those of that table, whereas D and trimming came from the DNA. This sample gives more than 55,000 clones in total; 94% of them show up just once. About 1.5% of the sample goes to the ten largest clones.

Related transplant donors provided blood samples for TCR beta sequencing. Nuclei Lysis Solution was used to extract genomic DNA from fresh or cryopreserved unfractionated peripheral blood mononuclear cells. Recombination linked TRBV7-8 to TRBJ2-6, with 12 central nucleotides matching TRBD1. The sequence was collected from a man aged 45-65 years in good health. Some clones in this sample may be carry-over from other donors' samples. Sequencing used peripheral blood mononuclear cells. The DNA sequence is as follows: TGTGCCAGCAGCTTAGCCGGGACAGGGGGCCTTGGGGCCAACGTCCTGACTTTC. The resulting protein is CASSLAGTGGLGANVLTF.